One and the same sample provided the 14 T cell receptor beta chains below, sequenced in a study of beta chain features in type 1 diabetes. Expressed TCRB transcripts were sequenced because the isolated RNA had all been reverse transcribed beforehand. Sequencing used immunoSEQ multiplex PCR; TCRdb keeps in-frame clones, though not all of them. The data hold 130,000 or so clones, with 9.5% to 10% observed a single time. Sequenced input: central memory CD4+ T cells from blood. The receptors shown here come from a woman aged 40 to 50 in good health.

The chain is built from TRBV11-3 and TRBJ2-2; maybe TRBD1 (5 bases). The CDR3 has 16 amino acids. The germline gives CDR1 SGHNT, CDR2 YENEEA. Trimming took 2 bases from V and 4 from J, leaving 14 bases between them. CDR3 DNA: TGTGCCAGCAGCTTACGGCCGTCAGGGCGCACCGGGGAGCTGTTTTTT. This translates into CASSLRPSGRTGELFF.

This rearrangement joins TRBV5-1 to TRBJ1-2; 10 bases are shared with TRBD1. Germline CDR1 reads SGHRS; CDR2 reads YFSETQ. The CDR3 runs to 14 residues. The junction had 8 bases not matched to a gene; V was cut back by 4 bases and J by 8 bases. CDR3 coding DNA: TGCGCCAGCAGCATTGACAGGGGGCTGGAAGGCTACACCTTC. Amino acids: CASSIDRGLEGYTF.

The genes are TRBV11-2 and TRBJ2-1, with TRBD1 matching 8 bases. The CDR3 is 15 residues long. Germline V CDR1 and CDR2: SGHAT, FQNNGV. J was trimmed by 9 bases and V by 5 bases; bases with no gene match: 12. The CDR3 DNA reads as TGTGCCAGCAGCACGGCCAGGGGGCGCAGCGGTGAGCAGTTCTTC. Amino acid sequence: CASSTARGRSGEQFF. The full variable domain, with the rest looked up from reference TRBV11-2 and TRBJ2-1, is EAGVAQSPRYKIIEKRQSVAFWCNPISGHATLYWYQQILGQGPKLLIQFQNNGVVDDSQLPKDRFSAERLKGVDSTLKIQPAKLEDSAVYLCASSTARGRSGEQFFGPGTRLTVL.

This chain links TRBV6-5 with TRBJ2-7, with 15 bases lining up with TRBD2. The trim removed 0 bases at V and 4 bases at J, leaving 1 base unmatched. The length of the CDR3 is 16 residues. Per the germline V gene, CDR1 is MNHEY and CDR2 is SVGAGI. The CDR3 DNA reads TGTGCCAGCAGTTACTCCGGGACTAGCGGGGGGTACGAGCAGTACTTC. This sequence encodes CASSYSGTSGGYEQYF.

This clone was counted a few times. V and J are TRBV28 and TRBJ2-1; D is possibly TRBD2 (7 bases). The V end was cut by 5 bases, the J end by 5 bases, with 19 bases between. The CDR3 totals 16 residues. Looked up from germline, CDR1 is MDHEN and CDR2 is SYDVKM. The CDR3 is CASSSGGGLENNEQFF. CDR3 DNA sequence: TGTGCCAGCAGTAGCGGCGGGGGCCTAGAAAACAATGAGCAGTTCTTC.

This clone came up a few times. The genes are TRBV2 and TRBJ2-4, with D possibly TRBD1 on 5 matching bases. The CDR3 extends over 14 amino acids. Deletions cut 1 base from V and 6 bases from J, with 10 bases between. Germline V gene data show CDR1 as SNHLY and CDR2 as FYNNEI. Here the CDR3 DNA reads TGTGCCAGCAGTGAAGGCGGCAGGGCAAACATTCAGTACTTC. Translated: CASSEGGRANIQYF.

A few counts support this clone. This chain connects TRBV7-9 to TRBJ2-3; D perhaps matches TRBD2 (5 bases). Germline V gene data show CDR1 as SEHNR and CDR2 as FQNEAQ (reference sequence). Deletions cut 3 bases from V and 2 bases from J, with 12 bases between. This CDR3 is built from 15 residues. In DNA form, the CDR3 reads TGTGCCAGCAGCTTGCAACGGGGATACACAGATACGCAGTATTTT. Protein: CASSLQRGYTDTQYF.

Worth noting for this clone: Compared with germline, one end of the junction differs, possibly owing to a read error. The chain couples TRBV2 to TRBJ2-5; 10 nucleotides agree with TRBD2. The CDR3 is 15 residues long. Germline assignment: CDR1 SNHLY and CDR2 FYNNEI. Here the CDR3 reads CASSSTTSGTSYLDF. DNA for the CDR3: TGTGCCAGCAGTTCCACAACTAGCGGGACAAGCTACTTAGACTTC.

This rearrangement joins TRBV29-1 to TRBJ2-7, with no clear D. The CDR3 runs 15 residues. CDR1 and CDR2 from the germline V gene are SQVTM and ANQGSEA. Trimming shortened V by 4 bases and J by 7 bases, and 23 bases separated the two germline ends. The CDR3 protein is CSVVSLQSIGGEQYF. The CDR3, as DNA: TGCAGCGTTGTGTCGCTACAGTCAATCGGTGGTGAGCAGTACTTC.

This clone appeared a few times. The V gene is TRBV5-1, the J gene TRBJ2-7; a weak D match, TRBD1 (5 bases). Germline V gene data show CDR1 as SGHRS and CDR2 as YFSETQ. The length of the CDR3 is 16 residues. V lost 0 bases and J 6 bases, leaving 19 bases between the germline ends. The CDR3 sequence: CASSLVLGAGKGEQYF. The CDR3 region has the DNA TGCGCCAGCAGCTTGGTCCTAGGGGCAGGGAAGGGCGAGCAGTACTTC. The entire variable domain, with the rest obtained from reference TRBV5-1 and TRBJ2-7, is as follows: KAGVTQTPRYLIKTRGQQVTLSCSPISGHRSVSWYQQTPGQGLQFLFEYFSETQRNKGNFPGRFSGRQFSNSRSEMNVSTLELGDSALYLCASSLVLGAGKGEQYFGPGTRLTVT.

This clone was detected a few times. The V and J genes are TRBV6-5 and TRBJ2-7, with D maybe TRBD1 (6 bases). Germline V gives CDR1 MNHEY, CDR2 SVGAGI. There are 15 residues in the CDR3. The V end lost 5 bases, the J end lost 4 bases, and 18 bases lay between the germline ends. The CDR3 sequence is CASSLKMDSLYEQYF. The CDR3 DNA reads TGTGCCAGCAGTCTGAAAATGGACAGCTTATACGAGCAGTACTTC.

This clone was seen a few times. This chain links TRBV5-1 with TRBJ2-5; D not certain. There are 13 residues in the CDR3. The ends were cut back, 0 bases at V and 3 bases at J, with 6 bases in the middle. The germline V gene encodes CDR1 SGHRS and CDR2 YFSETQ. The CDR3 DNA is TGCGCCAGCAGCTTGGGCCCAGAAGAGACCCAGTACTTC. The encoded protein is CASSLGPEETQYF.

This clone has a handful of counts. The chain uses TRBV5-5 and TRBJ2-5; TRBD2 matches 9 bases. With V trimmed by 1 base and J by 2 bases, 3 bases remained unmatched. The CDR3 sequence is 15 residues long. Germline V CDR1 and CDR2: SGHKS, YYEKEE (reference sequence). CDR3 amino acids: CASSLTSGRQETQYF. The CDR3 nucleotides read TGTGCCAGCAGCTTGACCAGCGGGAGGCAAGAGACCCAGTACTTC. Complete variable domain (other parts from reference TRBV5-5 and TRBJ2-5): DAGVTQSPTHLIKTRGQQVTLRCSPISGHKSVSWYQQVLGQGPQFIFQYYEKEERGRGNFPDRFSARQFPNYSSELNVNALLLGDSALYLCASSLTSGRQETQYFGPGTRLLVL.

This clone was observed a few times. The J gene is TRBJ1-5, the V gene TRBV4-2, with 7 bases that match TRBD1. This CDR3 spans 16 amino acids. Germline V CDR1 and CDR2: LGHNA, YNFKEQ. V was clipped by 0 bases and J by 2 bases; unmatched bases: 4. The CDR3 spells CASSQDPDRGNQPQHF. In DNA, the CDR3 is TGTGCCAGCAGCCAAGATCCTGACAGGGGCAATCAGCCCCAGCATTTT.